These T cell receptor beta chains were read from a single sample in a study of beta chain features in type 1 diabetes. The assay was immunoSEQ multiplex PCR, and TCRdb's table has in-frame clones only and misses some. Of roughly 250,000 clones listed, around 20% are singletons. Sequenced sample: naive CD4+ T cells from blood. These receptors were taken from a woman aged 40-49 years with type 1 diabetes. CDR3s include the opening cysteine and the closing phenylalanine or tryptophan. Each record gives: D gene, V gene, CDR3 protein. The D gene is left open where the match is weak.

. TRBV7-2 CASSSNPTGEGYEQYF
. TRBV4-3 CASSQVGQGIAKNIQYF
TRBD2 TRBV27 CASSPLAGGTDTQYF
. TRBV7-9 CASSLNELPEAFF
. TRBV28 CASSLDTYGYTF
TRBD1 TRBV10-3 CASRPGQVGNEQFF
. TRBV6-5 CASSYGGPPPDTQYF
. TRBV5-1 CASSLGGGYTEAFF
TRBD2 TRBV29-1 CSVASGGVTDTQYF
TRBD1 TRBV30 CAWRDRGDSEKLFF
. TRBV28 CASWSVGANYGYTF
. TRBV29-1 CSVVGGPGNTIYF
. TRBV2 CASSAVEAQYF
TRBD2 TRBV7-2 CASSLSGSRTGANVLTF
. TRBV7-2 CASSLAREYNEQFF
. TRBV2 CASREGGTEAFF
TRBD1 TRBV18 CASSPTGENTEAFF
. TRBV30 CAWIPGGERAYEQYF
. TRBV20-1 CSATGEETQYF
TRBD2 TRBV4-1 CASSPTAGGPNEQFF
TRBD2 TRBV2 CASRATSGIYNEQFF
. TRBV7-3 CASSVLNNEQFF
TRBD2 TRBV29-1 CSVASLLAGSGNEQFF
TRBD2 TRBV28 CSGRKNNEQFF
. TRBV7-2 CASSGGAYEQYF
TRBD1 TRBV6-6 CASRRDSNYGYTF
. TRBV5-6 CASSLGQVVNQPQHF
TRBD1 TRBV4-2 CASSQDLRDRASEAFF
. TRBV30 CAWRAPGGYGYTF
. TRBV4-3 CASSRGSDSNYGYTF
. TRBV27 CASSFDGSDTEAFF
. TRBV2 CASRSRVAGGYTF
. TRBV7-9 CASSLVQNGYTF
TRBD1 TRBV19 CASSTDRGSTEAFF
. TRBV7-2 CASSPGGASYEQYF
TRBD1 TRBV28 CASSPSGTGGNNEQFF
TRBD1 TRBV28 CASISRQGTHNEQFF
. TRBV10-3 CAISGQPNYGYTF
TRBD1 TRBV30 CARNAGQASRAQYF
. TRBV28 CASSRRAISYNEQFF
TRBD1 TRBV7-2 CASSRDRANTEAFF
. TRBV7-7 CASSPTTGNTQYF
. TRBV7-2 CASSAQGIIHEQYF
. TRBV9 CASSVGDSLSNEKLFF